The sequence of this T cell receptor beta chain was determined in a study of T cell repertoires in cytomegalovirus infection. Study outcomes and limitations: Summed frequency of public TCR beta families distinguished CMV carriers with the relevant HLA.

TCRdb re-analysed the reads in MiXCR, keeping a single row per CDR3 protein. The sample has under 200,000 distinct CDR3 sequences, under 30% seen once. CDR1 and CDR2 (germline): SGHTA, FQGNSA. The J segment lost 8 bases and the V segment lost 5 bases, leaving 25 bases of the junction unmatched. The CDR3 is 21 residues long. This clonotype was seen only a few times. The antigen remains unidentified. The specimen sequenced was PBMCs. This TCR was sampled from a human donor in good health (CMV status not recorded). Some clones in this sample may be carry-over from other donors' samples. V and J are TRBV7-2 and TRBJ1-6, with 9 nucleotides matching TRBD1. The DNA for the CDR3 is TGTGCCAGCAGCACCCGCGTCCGGACAGGGGCTAAAGCAACTAGGCATTCACCCCTCCACTTT. Protein sequence: CASSTRVRTGAKATRHSPLHF.